This TCR beta chain was identified in a study of molecular identifiers for immune sequencing clone quantification. In germline, CDR1 is SGHRS, CDR2 YFSETQ. This CDR3 contains 15 residues. The V gene lost 0 bases and the J gene lost 1 base, with 9 bases spanning the gap. TCRdb recomputed calls from the PCR reads with MiXCR, one row per CDR3 protein. The data contain fewer than 45,000 distinct CDR3 sequences, about 24% of them singletons. This clonotype appeared many times. This clonotype was sampled from a human donor in good health. Some libraries in this study had Jurkat cell RNA spiked in. The specimen sequenced was naive CD8+ T cells from blood, with Jurkat cell RNA spiked in. The subset denotes: FACS-sorted CD8+CD4-CCR7+CD45RA+ naive T cells. The chain employs TRBV5-1 and TRBJ2-3; D possibly corresponds to TRBD2 (6 bases). Written as DNA, the CDR3 is TGCGCCAGCAGCTTGGAGGCGGGACGCACAGATACGCAGTATTTT. Protein: CASSLEAGRTDTQYF.